This is a list of T cell receptor beta chains from one sample in a study of T cell responses to AZD1222 COVID-19 vaccine. The protocol was immunoSEQ multiplex PCR, while the TCRdb copy is restricted to in-frame clones and leaves out a portion. The sample holds about 86,000 clones; 89% are singletons and the top ten take roughly 2.3%. The source material was peripheral blood, sampled on day 0 of AZD1222 vaccination. These receptors originate from an adult in good health. Both conserved end residues are trimmed from each CDR3.

V gene	J gene	CDR3 protein
TRBV4-1	TRBJ2-1	ASSPALADSYNEQF
TRBV6-5	TRBJ2-3	ASSLQGQGSDTQY
TRBV10-2	TRBJ2-7	ASSDGHLSYEQY
TRBV5-1	TRBJ2-3	ASSLLKYFGQSNGDTQY
TRBV6-2/TRBV6-3	TRBJ1-5	ASSANRDSNQPQH
TRBV5-1	TRBJ1-3	ASSLATAAGNTIY
TRBV3-1/TRBV3-2	TRBJ1-4	ASSQDPGGYEKLF
TRBV4-3	TRBJ2-1	ASSPVTGSSYNEQF
TRBV27	TRBJ2-3	ASSSPLRQRTDTQY
TRBV10-1	TRBJ2-7	PSLRMGVPYEQY
TRBV5-1	TRBJ1-2	ASSTETGAYGYT
TRBV29-1	TRBJ2-1	SVEGFSSSYNEQF
TRBV6-5	TRBJ1-6	ASSYNGNNSPLH
TRBV12-3/TRBV12-4	TRBJ1-1	ASRGQTYTEAF
TRBV7-2	TRBJ2-3	ASSLDPGADTQY
TRBV29-1	TRBJ1-1	SVEPGQGEAF
TRBV7-2	TRBJ2-7	ASRENYEQY
TRBV6-2/TRBV6-3	TRBJ2-7	ASSYSERGGPYEQY
TRBV11-3	TRBJ2-2	ASSPGLAGGTGELF
TRBV7-9	TRBJ1-1	ASSSLATGDVEAF
TRBV5-4	TRBJ1-5	ASSLYGGGKPQH
TRBV5-1	TRBJ1-2	ASSLEGANYGYT
TRBV5-4	TRBJ2-7	ASSLAGGPYEQY
TRBV2	TRBJ1-6	ASSVLTGENSPLH
TRBV18	TRBJ1-4	ASSRGTGEEKLF
TRBV27	TRBJ2-7	ASRTYEQY
TRBV14	TRBJ1-1	ASSQGAESDTEAF
TRBV28	TRBJ1-5	ASRTQGAGQPQH
TRBV27	TRBJ1-5	ASSPEGQLRNQPQH
TRBV28	TRBJ1-6	ASRQGAGDSPLH
TRBV7-8	TRBJ1-5	ASSLAAGNSNQPQH
TRBV19	TRBJ1-1	ASSGLRNTEAF
TRBV9	TRBJ1-2	ASSPRTGGNYGYT
TRBV5-1	TRBJ2-2	ASSHQGASTGELF
TRBV10-3	TRBJ2-7	AISGGSVYEQY
TRBV6-5	TRBJ1-1	ATLNRGGNTEAF
TRBV6-2/TRBV6-3	TRBJ2-7	ASSFWTDPPREQY
TRBV6-2/TRBV6-3	TRBJ2-2	ASSYPSRGNTGELF
TRBV6-5	TRBJ2-2	ASSYFGGANTGELF
TRBV11-2	TRBJ1-3	ASSLRPGSNSGNTIY
TRBV28	TRBJ1-2	ASSPGGADYGYT
TRBV9	TRBJ1-6	ASSVGGQGSSPLH
TRBV6-5	TRBJ1-6	ASKPGSSYNSPLH
TRBV25-1	TRBJ1-4	ASSEPGTNEKLF
TRBV7-2	TRBJ2-7	ASSQRGEQY
TRBV9	TRBJ2-2	ASSVTLGVTGELF
TRBV5-1	TRBJ2-1	ASSLTGALYNEQF
TRBV30	TRBJ2-2	AWSGTQNTGELF
TRBV18	TRBJ1-1	ASSTTGRNTEAF
TRBV18	TRBJ1-4	ASSPGEGLNEKLF